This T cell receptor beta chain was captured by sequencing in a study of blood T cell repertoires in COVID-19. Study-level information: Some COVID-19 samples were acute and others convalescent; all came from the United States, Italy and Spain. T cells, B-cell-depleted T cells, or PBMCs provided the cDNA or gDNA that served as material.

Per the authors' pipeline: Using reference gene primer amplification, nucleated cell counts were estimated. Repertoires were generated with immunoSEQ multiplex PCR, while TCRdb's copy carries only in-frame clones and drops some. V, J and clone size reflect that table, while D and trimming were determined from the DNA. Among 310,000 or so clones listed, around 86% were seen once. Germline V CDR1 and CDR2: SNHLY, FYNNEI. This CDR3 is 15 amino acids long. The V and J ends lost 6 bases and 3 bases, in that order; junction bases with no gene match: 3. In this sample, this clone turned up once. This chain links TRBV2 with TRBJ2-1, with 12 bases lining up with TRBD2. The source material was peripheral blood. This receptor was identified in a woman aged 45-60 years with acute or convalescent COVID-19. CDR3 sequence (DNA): TGTGCCAGCAGCCTACTAGCGGGAGGCTACAATGAGCAGTTCTTC. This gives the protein CASSLLAGGYNEQFF.